The T cell receptor (beta chain) under discussion was sequenced for a study of shared clonotypes between healthy human individuals. Whole-study context: Three CD4 naive, three CD4 memory, two CD8 naive and one CD8 memory plate were used per donor.

Trimming removed 2 bases from V and 4 bases from J; junction bases left unmatched: 14. Germline CDR1 is SNHLY and CDR2 is FYNNEI. The CDR3 loop spans 18 amino acids. Points on this clone: Its antigen is currently unknown.

Study-level results: A generally larger estimated richness was seen in naive subsets than in memory subsets. Generation probabilities were higher for clonotypes shared across all four sorted-subset donors than for unshared ones.

Naive CD8 cells lacked CD45RO and underwent positive selection for CCR7, leaving out terminally differentiated effector memory CD45RA+ cells. All donors were Caucasian adults living in Nashville, Tennessee. The repertoire was sequenced with immunoSEQ multiplex PCR; TCRdb's copy has only in-frame clones and lacks some. Of millions of clones in the sample, roughly 95% were seen once. Sequencing was performed on naive CD8+ T cells sorted from blood. This TCR was recovered from a man younger than 35 in good health. The J gene is TRBJ2-3, the V gene TRBV2; 8 bases are a match to TRBD2. CDR3 residues: CASSEIRTSLSRSDTQYF. CDR3 in DNA: TGTGCCAGCAGTGAAATTCGGACTAGCTTAAGCCGTTCAGATACGCAGTATTTT.